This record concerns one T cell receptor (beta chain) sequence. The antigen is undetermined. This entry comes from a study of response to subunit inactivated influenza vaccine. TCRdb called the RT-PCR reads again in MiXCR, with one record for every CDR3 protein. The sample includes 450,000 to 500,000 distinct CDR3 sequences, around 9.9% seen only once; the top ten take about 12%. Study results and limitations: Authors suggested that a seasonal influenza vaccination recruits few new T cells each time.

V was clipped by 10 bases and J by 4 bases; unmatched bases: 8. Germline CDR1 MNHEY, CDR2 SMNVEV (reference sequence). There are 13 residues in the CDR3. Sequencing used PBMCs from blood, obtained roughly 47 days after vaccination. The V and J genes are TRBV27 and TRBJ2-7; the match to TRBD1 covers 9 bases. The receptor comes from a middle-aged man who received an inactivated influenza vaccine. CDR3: CATRRDREYEQYF. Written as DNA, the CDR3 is TGTGCCACCAGAAGGGACAGGGAGTACGAGCAGTACTTC.